The following is a T cell receptor beta chain sequence with its context. As processed by the authors: Estimation of nucleated cell counts was performed using reference gene primer amplification. TCRdb keeps only in-frame clones here, not all; method: immunoSEQ multiplex PCR. The D gene and trimming were derived from the DNA, and the V and J assignments and clone size from that table. The repertoire holds approximately 250,000 clones, with 75% to 90% as singletons. The sample originates from a study of blood T cell repertoires in COVID-19. For the study at large: Sites across the United States, Italy and Spain contributed samples from acute and convalescent COVID-19. Sources were T cells, B-cell-depleted T cells, or PBMCs; the material itself was cDNA or gDNA.

Sequencing was carried out using peripheral blood. This TCR was recovered from a man aged 55-75 years who had recovered from COVID-19.

In nucleotides, the CDR3 is TGTGCCAGCAGCGTAGGGGCAGGCTCAGCCTACGAGCAGTACTTC. This codes for CASSVGAGSAYEQYF. This chain joins TRBV9 and TRBJ2-7; the D is unclear. This CDR3 contains 15 residues. V was trimmed by 0 bases and J by 2 bases, leaving 12 bases between them. The germline gives CDR1 SGDLS, CDR2 YYNGEE.